This TCR beta chain comes out of a study of cytomegalovirus exposure and HLA in healthy donors. Study outcomes and limitations: Immune exposure information available was restricted to CMV serostatus. Around 160 TCR beta chains were listed as cytomegalovirus-associated.

J was trimmed by 6 bases and V by 8 bases; bases with no gene match: 4. Germline V gene sequence: CDR1 SGHNT, CDR2 YENEEA. The CDR3 loop spans 13 amino acids. A multiplex PCR was run with 60 Vbeta primers and 13 Jbeta primers. The repertoire was sequenced with immunoSEQ multiplex PCR; TCRdb's copy has only in-frame clones and lacks some. This table holds tens of thousands of clones, around 76% found once. This clone has a handful of counts. Its antigen is unidentified. This clonotype originated in a woman aged 25-40 years in good health and CMV-seropositive. Sequencing was carried out using PBMCs. This chain connects TRBV11-3 to TRBJ2-2; TRBD1 aligns across 9 bases. For the CDR3, the DNA is TGTGCCAGCGAGGACAGGGGACCCGGGGAGCTGTTTTTT. Translation gives CASEDRGPGELFF.